This is a list of T cell receptor beta chains from one sample in a study of shared clonotypes between healthy human individuals. Clones were read by immunoSEQ multiplex PCR, and TCRdb kept only the in-frame ones, dropping some. This table holds 1,500,000 or so clones, roughly 97% found once. Sequencing was done on a sample of naive CD4+ T cells sorted from blood. Receptors originate from a man younger than 40 in good health. The conserved cysteine and the conserved F or W are not part of the CDR3 here. Each record gives: J gene, V gene, CDR3 protein.

>TRBJ1-4|TRBV4-1
ASSQRPGQQNEKLF
>TRBJ2-7|TRBV4-3
ASSQELADEQY
>TRBJ2-1|TRBV29-1
SPTERAGTYNEQF
>TRBJ2-7|TRBV9
ASSVASAGDYEQY
>TRBJ1-1|TRBV9
ASSVAGGRGTEAF
>TRBJ1-2|TRBV5-4
ASSTGTGGYGYT
>TRBJ2-3|TRBV9
ASGAGVTTDTQY
>TRBJ2-1|TRBV10-3
AISEQVIPGGSYNEQF
>TRBJ2-2|TRBV5-1
ASSLVPTSAGPGELF
>TRBJ1-3|TRBV6-5
ASYPPGAGGNTIY
>TRBJ2-7|TRBV10-3
AISVSANSYEQY
>TRBJ2-7|TRBV5-1
ASSRGQGNIYEQY
>TRBJ2-1|TRBV5-1
ASSPHRPDEQF
>TRBJ1-5|TRBV2
ASRLGGLNQPQH
>TRBJ1-4|TRBV7-9
ASSLRQSNEKLF
>TRBJ2-7|TRBV5-5
ASSSLGAGTYEQY
>TRBJ2-1|TRBV18
ASSQDRGANEQF
>TRBJ2-2|TRBV7-2
ASSLNLVGELF
>TRBJ2-7|TRBV9
ASSVLAGSSYEQY
>TRBJ2-3|TRBV5-4
ASSPGTSGVGSYTQY
>TRBJ2-2|TRBV5-1
ASSLGATGELF
>TRBJ1-2|TRBV6-6
ASSFLTGIFSSP
>TRBJ2-7|TRBV11-3
ASSRFGGASYEQY
>TRBJ1-4|TRBV10-3
ATTTGGPGEKLF
>TRBJ2-3|TRBV2
ASRARSSTDTQY
>TRBJ2-7|TRBV27
ASSDSTGGNLVYEQY
>TRBJ1-5|TRBV5-6
ASSFGGSGNQPQH
>TRBJ1-4|TRBV28
ASTHPLGEKLF